One sample yielded the 19 T cell receptor beta chains listed below, sequenced in a study of vaccination effects on CD4 cells after COVID-19 (dated by TCRdb to the early 2020s). Their antigen targets remain unknown. Library prep was done by the immunoSEQ multiplex PCR assay. TCRdb took this table from immuneACCESS and kept in-frame rearrangements with V and J called. Such tables lack part of the clones; where checked against another copy, unresolved V genes explain under half of the gap, and the rest is unexplained. Across this sample there are tens of thousands of clones, with around 77% seen only once. The ten largest clonotypes hold about 9.1% of the sample. To identify antigen-specific CD4+ T cell clonotypes by their expansion, the ViraFEST assay first stimulated PBMC with viral peptide pools and then applied TCR sequencing. After 10 days of culture, CD4+ T cells were isolated with the EasySep CD4+ T cell isolation kit. Two doses of either the BNT162b2 or the mRNA-1273 mRNA SARS-CoV-2 vaccine were administered to participants.

The sample was CD4+ T cells from PBMCs cultured with HCoV-229E spike peptides, taken after COVID-19 vaccination. The cell subset or site label corresponds to: HCoV-229E spike overlapping peptide pool stimulation. The receptors were gathered from a human donor who received a COVID-19 vaccine.

This clone was counted once. This chain links TRBV5-6 with TRBJ1-1, with a weak D call TRBD1 (5 bases). This CDR3 region has 15 residues. The germline V and J ends were trimmed by 1 base and 5 bases, with 15 bases remaining between them. Germline CDR1 reads SGHDT; CDR2 reads YYEEEE. The CDR3 DNA is TGTGCCAGCAGCTTGTACTACAGGCCGGGAACTGAAGCTTTCTTT. This encodes CASSLYYRPGTEAFF.

The V call is TRBV20-1, the J call TRBJ2-2; tentatively, D is TRBD2 (7 bases). The CDR3 covers 14 residues. The ends were cut back, 3 bases at V and 5 bases at J, with 13 bases in the middle. Germline values: CDR1 DFQATT, CDR2 SNEGSKA (reference sequence). CDR3 in DNA: TGCAGTGCTAGTCGAGCGGGACAAACCGGGGAGCTGTTTTTT. Protein: CSASRAGQTGELFF.

In this sample, this clone turned up a few times. The chain joins TRBV5-4 to TRBJ2-5; weak D call: TRBD2 (5 bases). V was pared by 4 bases and J by 3 bases, with 13 bases between. The CDR3 is 14 amino acids. Germline V lookup: CDR1 SGHNT, CDR2 YYREEE (reference sequence). CDR3 region: CASSPIISEETQYF. The CDR3 DNA follows: TGTGCCAGCAGCCCAATAATTAGCGAAGAGACCCAGTACTTC.

V and J are TRBV19 and TRBJ2-7; perhaps D is TRBD1 or TRBD2 (5 bases each). V was pared by 5 bases and J by 8 bases, with 16 bases between. The CDR3 is 13 residues long. CDR1 is LNHDA and CDR2 is SQIVND in the germline V gene (reference sequence). The CDR3: CASSPGTYSKQYF. The CDR3 DNA is TGTGCCAGTAGTCCGGGGACCTACTCGAAGCAGTACTTC.

The chain combines TRBV27 with TRBJ2-7, with a weak D call TRBD1 (5 bases). V lost 6 bases and J 10 bases, leaving 31 bases between the germline ends. Germline CDR1 MNHEY, CDR2 SMNVEV (reference sequence). This CDR3 contains 17 residues. The chain's CDR3 is CASSPDGRAEFKLYQYF. The CDR3, as DNA: TGTGCCAGCAGCCCTGACGGCAGGGCCGAATTCAAGTTATATCAGTACTTC.

This clone was recorded only once. V usage is TRBV19 and J usage is TRBJ2-3; TRBD2 matches at 12 bases. V gave up 5 bases and J gave up 4 bases; unmatched junction bases: 7. Germline V gene sequence: CDR1 LNHDA, CDR2 SQIVND (reference sequence). The CDR3 runs 16 residues. The CDR3 is CASSRLAGVIADTQYF. The CDR3 region has the DNA TGTGCCAGTAGTCGACTAGCGGGAGTGATCGCAGATACGCAGTATTTT.

The chain employs TRBV6-2 or TRBV6-3 and TRBJ2-6, with 9 bases that match TRBD1. The germline V gene has CDR1 MNHEY and CDR2 SVGEGT. V dropped 4 bases and J dropped 6; count of bases not matched to a gene: 7. The CDR3 has 16 amino acids. The CDR3 DNA reads as TGTGCCAGCAGTTCTGCGGGACAGGGTACGGCCAACGTCCTGACTTTC. This translates into CASSSAGQGTANVLTF.

The chain links TRBV11-2 to TRBJ1-1; 8 bases map to TRBD1. The germline CDR1 and CDR2 sequences are SGHAT and FQNNGV. The CDR3 spans 15 residues. Trimming cost V 2 bases and J 3 bases; bases outside gene matches: 5. The CDR3 bases are TGTGCCAGCAGCTTAATCAGGGGGCCGGACACTGAAGCTTTCTTT. Its protein product is CASSLIRGPDTEAFF.

The chain couples TRBV6-6 to TRBJ2-2, with TRBD1 matching over 11 bases. V shed 7 bases, J shed 5 bases, and the junction held 3 bases outside the gene matches. The CDR3 length is 14 residues. CDR1 and CDR2 (germline): MNHNY, SVGAGI (reference sequence). CDR3 nucleotides: TGTGCCAGCACCGGGACAGGGGGGACCGGGGAGCTGTTTTTT. It specifies CASTGTGGTGELFF.

The chain combines TRBV6-5 with TRBJ1-6; unclear D gene. The CDR3 sequence is 12 residues long. Germline CDR1 is MNHEY and CDR2 is SVGAGI. The V end was cut by 2 bases, the J end by 12 bases, with 8 bases between. CDR3 residues: CASSYLRLPLHF. The CDR3, as DNA: TGTGCCAGCAGTTACCTTCGGTTACCCCTCCACTTT.

The V call is TRBV11-3, the J call TRBJ2-3, with TRBD1 as a possible D gene (6 bases). The CDR3 extends over 15 amino acids. Germline CDR1 and CDR2: SGHNT and YENEEA. The V gene lost 3 bases and the J gene lost 4 bases, with 14 bases spanning the gap. The CDR3 here is CASSLQGMRADTQYF. The CDR3 DNA is TGTGCCAGCAGCTTGCAGGGGATGAGGGCAGATACGCAGTATTTT.

The V call is TRBV29-1, the J call TRBJ1-2; the match to TRBD1 covers 8 bases. This CDR3 region has 14 residues. Losses at the gene ends were 5 bases for V and 4 bases for J; bases not matched to a gene: 9. CDR1 is SQVTM and CDR2 is ANQGSEA in the germline V gene. CDR3 in DNA: TGCAGCGTTCGGGACAGGTCGGGGCTCTATGGCTACACCTTC. Translating gives CSVRDRSGLYGYTF.

The rearrangement joins TRBV5-1 to TRBJ2-6; D might be TRBD1 or TRBD2, each matching 6 bases. V was clipped by 6 bases and J by 1 base, with 8 bases between them. CDR1 is SGHRS, CDR2 YFSETQ, per germline. The CDR3 totals 14 residues. CDR3 coding DNA: TGCGCCAGCATAGGGGGGTCTGGGGCCAACGTCCTGACTTTC. Its translation is CASIGGSGANVLTF.

The J gene is TRBJ1-4, the V gene TRBV5-1; D perhaps matches TRBD1 (5 bases). Trimming left V 1 base short and J 6 bases short, with 13 bases between. CDR3 size: 15 residues. Germline V CDR1 and CDR2: SGHRS, YFSETQ. The CDR3 loop is CASSLFPGADEKLFF. As DNA, the CDR3 is TGCGCCAGCAGCTTGTTTCCCGGGGCCGATGAAAAACTGTTTTTT.

The rearrangement uses TRBV5-5 and TRBJ1-1; D is undetermined. V was cut by 0 bases and J by 2 bases, with 11 bases left in between. CDR1 and CDR2 from the germline V gene are SGHKS and YYEKEE (reference sequence). The CDR3 extends over 15 amino acids. CDR3 nucleotides: TGTGCCAGCAGCTTGGAGGGCAGTCCAAACACTGAAGCTTTCTTT. This codes for CASSLEGSPNTEAFF.

CDR3 protein: CASSPRRAGETQYF. DNA for the CDR3: TGTGCCAGCTCACCAAGGAGGGCGGGTGAGACCCAGTACTTC. The rearrangement links TRBV18 to TRBJ2-5, with D possibly matching TRBD2 (6 bases). CDR1 is KGHSH and CDR2 is LQKENI in the germline V gene. The CDR3 spans 14 residues. Trimming pared 2 bases from V and 5 bases from J, leaving 12 bases between.

This clone was seen only once. V is TRBV5-6 and J is TRBJ1-2; the match to TRBD1 covers 7 bases. Germline assignment: CDR1 SGHDT and CDR2 YYEEEE. V gave up 5 bases and J gave up 8 bases; unmatched junction bases: 6. The CDR3 covers 12 residues. CDR3 in DNA: TGTGCCAGCAGAGTGACAGGGAGCGGCTACACCTTC. Translated, it gives CASRVTGSGYTF.

This chain joins TRBV3-1 (or the pseudogene TRBV3-2) and TRBJ2-4, with 9 positions matching TRBD1. Losses at the gene ends were 1 base for V and 8 bases for J; bases not matched to a gene: 6. The germline CDR1 and CDR2 sequences are LGHDT and YNNKEL (reference sequence). The CDR3 totals 15 residues. The CDR3 DNA is TGTGCCAGCAGCCAAGGTGGGGGACAGGGCGACATTCAGTACTTC. Its protein is CASSQGGGQGDIQYF.

The V call is TRBV4-1, the J call TRBJ2-5, with D unresolved. CDR1 MGHRA and CDR2 YSYEKL come from the germline V gene. V shed 1 base and J shed 4 bases, with 10 bases lying between them. This CDR3 region has 14 residues. The CDR3 coding sequence is TGCGCCAGCAGCCAAGTCCTAAGCGTAGAGACCCAGTACTTC. Amino acids: CASSQVLSVETQYF.